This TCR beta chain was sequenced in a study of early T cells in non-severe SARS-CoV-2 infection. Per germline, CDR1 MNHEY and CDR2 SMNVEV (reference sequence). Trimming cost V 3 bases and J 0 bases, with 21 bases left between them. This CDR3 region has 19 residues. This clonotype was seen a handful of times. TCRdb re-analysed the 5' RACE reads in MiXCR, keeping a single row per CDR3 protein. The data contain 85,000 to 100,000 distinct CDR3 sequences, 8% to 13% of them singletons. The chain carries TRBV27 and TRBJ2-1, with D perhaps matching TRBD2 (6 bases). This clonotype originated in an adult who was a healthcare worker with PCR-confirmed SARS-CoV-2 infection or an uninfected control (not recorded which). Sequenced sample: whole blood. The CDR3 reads CASSFRPPGGGFSYNEQFF. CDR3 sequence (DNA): TGTGCCAGCAGTTTTCGTCCTCCAGGTGGGGGGTTCTCCTACAATGAGCAGTTCTTC.